This TCR beta chain stems from a study of cytomegalovirus exposure and HLA in healthy donors. Whole-study findings and limits: The Asian-associated ancestry cluster reportedly had fewer N-insertions than the roughly 670-donor mean in a later analysis. The classifier reportedly diagnosed cytomegalovirus status with high sensitivity and specificity. A later analysis linked a missense variant in DCLRE1C to the trimming of TCR beta V and J genes.

Germline values: CDR1 GTSNPN, CDR2 SVGIG (reference sequence). Trimming removed 5 bases from V and 11 bases from J, with 27 bases in between. The CDR3 runs 15 residues. The primer mix had 60 Vbeta and 13 Jbeta primers. Profiled with immunoSEQ multiplex PCR; TCRdb holds only in-frame clones, not every one. This table has 200,000 to 250,000 clones, roughly 73% appearing once. A remark on this clone: As yet, its antigen is unknown.

The V call is TRBV30, the J call TRBJ2-5, with D possibly TRBD1 on 6 matching bases. The sample was PBMCs. This TCR derives from a boy between 10 and 17 years old in good health and CMV-seronegative. The CDR3, as DNA: TGTGCCTGGCGTTTCAAGGCAGGGGTTGATGGGAAGCAGTACTTC. This sequence encodes CAWRFKAGVDGKQYF.